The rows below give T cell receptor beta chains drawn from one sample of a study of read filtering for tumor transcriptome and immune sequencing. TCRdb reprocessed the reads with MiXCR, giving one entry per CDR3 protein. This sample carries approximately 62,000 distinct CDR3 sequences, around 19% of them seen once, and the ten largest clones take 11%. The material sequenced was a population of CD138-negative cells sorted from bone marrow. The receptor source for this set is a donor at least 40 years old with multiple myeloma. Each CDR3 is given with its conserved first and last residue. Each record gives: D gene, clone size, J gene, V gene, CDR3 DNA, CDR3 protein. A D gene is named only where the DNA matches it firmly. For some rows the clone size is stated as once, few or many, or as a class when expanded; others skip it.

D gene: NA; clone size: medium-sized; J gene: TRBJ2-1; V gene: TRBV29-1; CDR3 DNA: TGCAGCTTCGGTGGGGAAGGTACAGGGTACAATGAGCAGTTCTTC; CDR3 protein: CSFGGEGTGYNEQFF
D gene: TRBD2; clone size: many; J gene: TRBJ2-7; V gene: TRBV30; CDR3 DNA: TGTGCCTGGAGTGAGCCTAGCGGAGAGCAGTACTTC; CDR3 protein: CAWSEPSGEQYF
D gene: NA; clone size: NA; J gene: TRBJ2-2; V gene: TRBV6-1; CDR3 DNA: TGTGCCAGCAGTGACAGGTACACCGGGGAGCTGTTTTTT; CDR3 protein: CASSDRYTGELFF
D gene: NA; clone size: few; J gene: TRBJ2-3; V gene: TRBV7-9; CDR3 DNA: TGTGCCAGCAGCCTAATCCGGGGCGGAGGGGGTACGCAGTATTTT; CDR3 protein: CASSLIRGGGGTQYF
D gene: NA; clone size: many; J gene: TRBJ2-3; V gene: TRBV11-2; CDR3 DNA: TGTGCCAGCAGTCCGTCCGGACTCAGCACAGATACGCAGTATTTT; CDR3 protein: CASSPSGLSTDTQYF
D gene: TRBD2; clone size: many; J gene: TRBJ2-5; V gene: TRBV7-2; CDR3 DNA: TGTGCCAGCATCATTCGCGGGGGACAAGAGACCCAGTACTTC; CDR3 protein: CASIIRGGQETQYF
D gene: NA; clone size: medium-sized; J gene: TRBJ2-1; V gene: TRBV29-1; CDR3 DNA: TGCAGCGTTGAAGGCTCAGAGTTTGGCTCCTACAATGAGCAGTTCTTC; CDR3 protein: CSVEGSEFGSYNEQFF
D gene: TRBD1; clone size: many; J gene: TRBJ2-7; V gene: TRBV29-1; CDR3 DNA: TGCAGCGTTCTTCCGACAACAGGGGGCCACTCCTACGAGCAGTACTTC; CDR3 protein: CSVLPTTGGHSYEQYF
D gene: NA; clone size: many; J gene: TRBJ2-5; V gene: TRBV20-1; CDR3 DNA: TGCAGTGCTAGCGAAGTGCTAGGGCCAGAGACCCAGTACTTC; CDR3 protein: CSASEVLGPETQYF
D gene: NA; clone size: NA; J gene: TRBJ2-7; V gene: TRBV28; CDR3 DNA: TGTGCCAGCAGCCCCCGGAGGGACATCTCCTACGAGCTGTACTTC; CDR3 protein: CASSPRRDISYELYF
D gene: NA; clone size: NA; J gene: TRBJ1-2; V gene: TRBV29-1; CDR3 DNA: TGCAGCGTTGATCAGGGGCTCTATGGCTACACCTTC; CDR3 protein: CSVDQGLYGYTF
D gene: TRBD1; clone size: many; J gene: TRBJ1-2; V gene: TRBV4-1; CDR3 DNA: TGCGCCAGCAGCGGGACAGTGCTTGATGGCTACACCTTC; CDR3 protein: CASSGTVLDGYTF
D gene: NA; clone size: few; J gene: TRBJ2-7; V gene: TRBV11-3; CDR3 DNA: TGTGCCAGCAGCGACCCTCAGGGCGCGATGCTGCACGAGCAGTACTTC; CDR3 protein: CASSDPQGAMLHEQYF
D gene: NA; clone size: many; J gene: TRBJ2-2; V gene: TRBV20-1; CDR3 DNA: TGCAGTGCTAGAGATCCCGGGGGGAACACCGGGGAGCTGTTTTTT; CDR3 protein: CSARDPGGNTGELFF
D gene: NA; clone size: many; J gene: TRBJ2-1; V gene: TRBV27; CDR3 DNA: TGTGCCAGCAGTAGAAGAGGCTCCTACAATGAGCAGTTCTTC; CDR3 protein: CASSRRGSYNEQFF
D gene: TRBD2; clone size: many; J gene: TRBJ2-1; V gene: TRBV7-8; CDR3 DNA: TGTGCCAGCAGCTTTCGGCTAGCGGGAGGGGATGAGCAGTTCTTC; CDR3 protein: CASSFRLAGGDEQFF
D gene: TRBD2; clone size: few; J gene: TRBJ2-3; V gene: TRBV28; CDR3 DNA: TGTGCCAGCAGTAGCGGGAGGGCCGAGGCAGATACGCAGTATTTT; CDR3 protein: CASSSGRAEADTQYF
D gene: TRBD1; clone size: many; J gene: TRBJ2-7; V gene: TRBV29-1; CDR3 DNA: TGCAGTGCAACCGGACAGGGGAATCACGAGCAGTACTTC; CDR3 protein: CSATGQGNHEQYF